The 17 T cell receptor beta chains listed next were all sequenced from one sample in a study of blood T cell repertoires in COVID-19. The repertoire was sequenced with immunoSEQ multiplex PCR; TCRdb's copy has only in-frame clones and lacks some. In the table there are around 130,000 clones, 84% of which are singletons. Sequences were obtained from peripheral blood. These receptors came from a man between 60 and 75 years old with acute or convalescent COVID-19.

The chain couples TRBV5-1 to TRBJ2-1; 12 nucleotides align to TRBD2. The CDR3 totals 16 residues. CDR1 is SGHRS, CDR2 YFSETQ, per germline. V shed 1 base, J shed 5 bases, and the junction held 4 bases outside the gene matches. DNA of the CDR3: TGCGCCAGCAGCTTGCTAGCGGGAGGGGGAGACAATGAGCAGTTCTTC. Encoded protein: CASSLLAGGGDNEQFF.

This chain connects TRBV11-3 to TRBJ2-2; TRBD2 is a possible D gene (6 bases). V gave up 0 bases and J gave up 4 bases, with 12 bases separating them. The CDR3 covers 16 residues. The germline gives CDR1 SGHNT, CDR2 YENEEA. The CDR3 nucleotides read TGTGCCAGCAGCTTAGAATCCGGGGGTGGCACCGGGGAGCTGTTTTTT. Residues: CASSLESGGGTGELFF.

This chain joins TRBV6-1 and TRBJ2-2; D not certain. Germline V CDR1 and CDR2: MNHNS, SASEGT. V was pared by 2 bases and J by 8 bases, with 6 bases between. The CDR3 spans 12 residues. The CDR3 region has the DNA TGTGCCAGCAGTGAATTCTTTGGGGAGCTGTTTTTT. It codes for CASSEFFGELFF.

V usage is TRBV4-1 and J usage is TRBJ1-2, with D maybe TRBD1 (5 bases). Germline V gene data show CDR1 as MGHRA and CDR2 as YSYEKL. The CDR3 consists of 15 residues. V shed 0 bases and J shed 8 bases, with 16 bases lying between them. As DNA, the CDR3 is TGCGCCAGCAGCCAAGACATGGGGCTTTCGAGCGGCTACACCTTC. Residues: CASSQDMGLSSGYTF.

V is TRBV5-1 and J is TRBJ2-1, with TRBD2 as a possible D gene (5 bases). This CDR3 has 16 residues. Per germline, CDR1 SGHRS and CDR2 YFSETQ. V dropped 0 bases and J dropped 2 bases, with 12 bases sitting between them. The CDR3 region has the DNA TGCGCCAGCAGCTTGGCCGGCGGGCTAGCCTACAATGAGCAGTTCTTC. Encoded protein: CASSLAGGLAYNEQFF.

This clone was observed once. The genes are TRBV29-1 and TRBJ1-1; no definite D call. Trimming took off 5 bases at V and 2 bases at J, with 15 bases between the two ends. Looked up from germline, CDR1 is SQVTM and CDR2 is ANQGSEA. This CDR3 comprises 14 residues. The CDR3 DNA reads as TGCAGCGTTAACGGGGTACAGATAAACACTGAAGCTTTCTTT. It is translated as CSVNGVQINTEAFF.

This clone appeared a few times. The chain couples TRBV9 to TRBJ1-2; 9 nucleotides line up with TRBD1. This CDR3 region has 17 residues. Germline V lookup: CDR1 SGDLS, CDR2 YYNGEE. V was pared by 0 bases and J by 7 bases, with 13 bases of the junction left unmatched. The CDR3 sequence: CASSVDHTGGSSSGYTF. The CDR3 nucleotides are TGTGCCAGCAGCGTAGACCATACAGGGGGCTCCTCGTCTGGCTACACCTTC.

The chain uses TRBV5-4 and TRBJ1-2; 8 bases fit TRBD1. Germline V gene lookup returns CDR1 SGHNT and CDR2 YYREEE (reference sequence). The J segment lost 8 bases and the V segment lost 2 bases, leaving 5 bases of the junction unmatched. The CDR3 covers 13 residues. The chain's CDR3 is CASSFPGGRGYTF. CDR3 nucleotides: TGTGCCAGCAGCTTCCCAGGGGGCCGAGGCTACACCTTC.

The CDR3 bases are TGCGCCAGCAGCTTGGGTGGGGGGTTGGAGCCCCAGCATTTT. This sequence encodes CASSLGGGLEPQHF. The chain recombines TRBV5-1 with TRBJ1-5; tentatively, D is TRBD1 (5 bases). The CDR3 sequence is 14 residues long. Germline CDR1 reads SGHRS; CDR2 reads YFSETQ. The ends were cut back, 0 bases at V and 8 bases at J, with 12 bases in the middle.

The rearrangement joins TRBV10-1 to TRBJ2-2, with D possibly being TRBD1 (6 bases). The CDR3 runs to 14 residues. V lost 7 bases to trimming and J lost 0 bases, with 9 bases between them. Germline CDR1 WNHNN, CDR2 SYGVQD (reference sequence). The CDR3 DNA reads as TGCGCCAGCACCTCAGGGGCGAACACCGGGGAGCTGTTTTTT. Translating gives CASTSGANTGELFF.

The chain links TRBV2 to TRBJ1-2; possible D gene TRBD1, 5 bases. The CDR3 loop spans 17 amino acids. The ends were cut back, 0 bases at V and 1 base at J, with 15 bases in the middle. The germline V gene has CDR1 SNHLY and CDR2 FYNNEI. CDR3 DNA sequence: TGTGCCAGCAGTGAAGCCGGGGGACCGACGGATAACTATGGCTACACCTTC. Protein: CASSEAGGPTDNYGYTF.

The chain recombines TRBV5-6 with TRBJ1-2, with D possibly matching TRBD1 (5 bases). The germline gives CDR1 SGHDT, CDR2 YYEEEE. The V end lost 0 bases, the J end lost 7 bases, and 10 bases lay between the germline ends. The CDR3 has 13 residues. CDR3 sequence: CASSLVGVSGYTF. CDR3 bases: TGTGCCAGCAGCTTGGTAGGGGTGTCTGGCTACACCTTC.

The chain recombines TRBV27 with TRBJ1-2, with D unresolved. The germline V gene encodes CDR1 MNHEY and CDR2 SMNVEV (reference sequence). Deletions cut 5 bases from V and 0 bases from J, with 10 bases between. This CDR3 is 14 amino acids long. CDR3 coding DNA: TGTGCCAGCAGTCACCGGGAAACTAACTATGGCTACACCTTC. Its translation: CASSHRETNYGYTF.

This chain links TRBV15 with TRBJ1-1; D is ambiguous. The CDR3 sequence is 12 residues long. The V end lost 0 bases, the J end lost 4 bases, and 3 bases lay between the germline ends. In germline, CDR1 is LNHNV, CDR2 YYDKDF (reference sequence). Here the CDR3 reads CATSRDITEAFF. In nucleotides, the CDR3 is TGTGCCACCAGCAGAGATATCACTGAAGCTTTCTTT. Together with reference TRBV15 and TRBJ1-1, the CDR3 gives the full variable domain: DAMVIQNPRYQVTQFGKPVTLSCSQTLNHNVMYWYQQKSSQAPKLLFHYYDKDFNNEADTPDNFQSRRPNTSFCFLDIRSPGLGDTAMYLCATSRDITEAFFGQGTRLTVV.

This clone was seen once. CDR3 nucleotides: TGCGCCAGCAGCCAAGATCCCGGTTTTCGCGAGCAGTACTTC. It specifies CASSQDPGFREQYF. The V call is TRBV4-1, the J call TRBJ2-7; D is uncertain. In germline, CDR1 is MGHRA, CDR2 YSYEKL. V was trimmed by 0 bases and J by 6 bases, leaving 12 bases between them. The CDR3 spans 14 residues.

This sequence joins TRBV6-1 and TRBJ1-2; TRBD1 matches 7 bases. The trim removed 0 bases at V and 4 bases at J, leaving 8 bases unmatched. Germline lookup yields CDR1 MNHNS and CDR2 SASEGT. CDR3 length equals 16 residues. The CDR3 protein is CASSEAPGTAAYGYTF. CDR3 nucleotide sequence: TGTGCCAGCAGTGAAGCGCCAGGGACAGCGGCCTATGGCTACACCTTC.

The chain carries TRBV2 and TRBJ1-2; D uncertain. Trimming removed 7 bases at V and 4 bases at J, with 16 bases between. This CDR3 is built from 14 residues. CDR1 is SNHLY and CDR2 is FYNNEI in the germline V gene. The CDR3 is CASTATVTTYGYTF. CDR3 sequence (DNA): TGTGCCAGCACCGCGACGGTGACTACCTATGGCTACACCTTC.